This TCR beta chain was documented in a study of blood T cell repertoires in COVID-19. Sequencing was performed with immunoSEQ multiplex PCR; in TCRdb, only in-frame clones are kept and a portion is missing. Here the sample spans hundreds of thousands of clones, about four fifths being singletons. The CDR3 extends over 19 amino acids. V was cut by 2 bases and J by 1 base, with 21 bases left in between. Per germline, CDR1 MNHEY and CDR2 SMNVEV (reference sequence). The chain employs TRBV27 and TRBJ1-3, with D perhaps TRBD1 (5 bases). Sequencing used peripheral blood. This receptor was taken from a woman between 45 and 60 years old with acute or convalescent COVID-19. The CDR3 nucleotides are TGTGCCAGCAGTTTACTAAACATGGTTAAACAGGTGTCTGGAAACACCATATATTTT. Its translation: CASSLLNMVKQVSGNTIYF.